Described below is a single TCR beta chain sequence and its context. The clone's antigen remains unknown. Base-call qualities are not available, and no considerably larger clone is one nucleotide away. TCRbeta CDR3 regions were amplified from genomic DNA by means of the immunoSEQ Assay, a bias-controlled multiplex PCR. The authors processed their data as follows. Within the assay, amplification of reference gene primers was used to estimate how many nucleated cells each sample contained. To quantify the absolute abundance of each unique TCRbeta CDR3 rearrangement, sequence reads were collapsed and filtered. For each sample, productive Simpson clonality was calculated by taking the square root of Simpson's diversity index across productive rearrangements. TCRdb stores this immuneACCESS table with in-frame sequences only. Part of the clones is absent; in the studies checked, under half of the shortfall reflects unresolved V genes, and no reason is known for the rest. The DNA was the basis for D and trimming; V, J and clone size are from that table. The sample table holds roughly 380,000 clones, of which roughly 90% were seen once. Of the sample, roughly 1.5% falls within the top ten clones.

At one collaborating source in Seattle, patients were enrolled during active infection and were followed longitudinally through the course of disease. Each collaborating institution followed its own protocols to collect whole blood in K2EDTA tubes. For TCRbeta analysis, collaborator samples were shipped as frozen whole blood, as isolated PBMCs, or as DNA extracted from either sample type. The data were taken from a study of blood T cell repertoires in COVID-19 (dated by TCRdb to between 2020 and 2021). Describing the broader study: Collaborator samples came from the United States, Italy and Spain and covered acute and convalescent phases of COVID-19. Deeply sampled blood TCRbeta repertoires from subjects exposed to, actively infected with, or recovered from COVID-19 were included in the dataset. A de-identified subject ID, COVID-19 status, age in years and sex were almost always included in the sample metadata. Where available, HLA class I and class II types were taken from metadata supplied by the sample provider and were not determined by assay-based typing. The material from the prospective study consisted of cDNA or gDNA derived from T cells, B-cell-depleted T cells, or PBMCs. Samples came from the ongoing ImmuneRACE study (first 160 participants) plus 1,254 subjects from 6 global collaborators. The repertoires were released in a freely available public database meant as a resource for research on the immune response to SARS-CoV-2.

Reading from cysteine to phenylalanine, the CDR3 counts 16 amino acids. Just the 48-base CDR3 DNA is kept, in frame starting at base 1. The junction shows trimming of 2 bases on V and 7 bases on J, and the gene matches do not reach 13 bases of it. The germline V gene specifies MDHEN as CDR1 and SYDVKM as CDR2. The research as a whole found: The amount of clinical and demographic metadata varied by source and participant and was provided uncurated.

The chain is made from TRBV28 and TRBJ2-7; 8 middle bases align to TRBD2. This receptor was taken from a woman in her 40s with COVID-19, enrolled during active disease. Sequenced: peripheral blood. The DNA sequence follows: TGTGCCAGCAGTTTAGCGGGAGCAGCGGGGGTCGGGGAGCAGTACTTC. This is translated as CASSLAGAAGVGEQYF.